Shown below are 19 T cell receptor beta chains from a single sample sequenced in a study of cytomegalovirus exposure and HLA in healthy donors. The PCR was carried out with 60 Vbeta primers and 13 Jbeta primers. Some clones are missing from TCRdb's copy, which holds only in-frame ones; the method was immunoSEQ multiplex PCR. The sample has roughly 150,000 clones, over 70% seen once. Input material: PBMCs. These receptors were taken from a woman between 50 and 59 years old in good health and CMV-seropositive.

The chain employs TRBV9 and TRBJ2-7; 7 bases line up with TRBD1. The V segment lost 0 bases and the J segment 3 bases; nucleotides outside the gene matches: 6. Germline CDR1 reads SGDLS; CDR2 reads YYNGEE. The CDR3 extends over 15 amino acids. CDR3 sequence reads: CASSVAAGGIYEQYF. CDR3 nucleotide sequence: TGTGCCAGCAGCGTAGCGGCAGGGGGTATCTACGAGCAGTACTTC.

The CDR3 DNA is TGTGCCAGCAGCCGACTAGCGGAAGAGACCCAGTACTTC. Protein sequence: CASSRLAEETQYF. This chain joins TRBV2 and TRBJ2-5, with 9 nucleotides matching TRBD2. The length of the CDR3 is 13 residues. Germline loops: CDR1 SNHLY, CDR2 FYNNEI. The junction had 2 bases not matched to a gene; V was cut back by 6 bases and J by 3 bases.

The V and J genes are TRBV5-4 and TRBJ2-2; D perhaps matches TRBD2 (7 bases). Trimming removed 3 bases from V and 5 bases from J, with 20 bases in between. This CDR3 comprises 17 residues. In germline, CDR1 is SGHNT, CDR2 YYREEE (reference sequence). CDR3 coding DNA: TGTGCCAGCAGCTGGGGGGGCCAGCGGGGAGGTACCGGGGAGCTGTTTTTT. Translating it yields CASSWGGQRGGTGELFF.

The chain employs TRBV10-3 and TRBJ2-7; 10 bases map to TRBD1. Germline loops: CDR1 ENHRY, CDR2 SYGVKD. The trim removed 4 bases at V and 1 base at J, leaving 4 bases unmatched. The length of the CDR3 is 15 residues. CDR3: CAISGGTGESYEQYF. Here the CDR3 DNA reads TGTGCCATCAGTGGTGGGACAGGGGAATCCTACGAGCAGTACTTC.

In regard to this clone: One end of the junction does not line up with germline, which may come from a read error. The chain links TRBV4-1 to TRBJ1-3, with D tentatively TRBD1 (5 bases). Germline CDR1 and CDR2: MGHRA and YSYEKL. The CDR3 covers 11 residues. The DNA for the CDR3 is TGCGCCAGCAGCCTCGGACGGACATTACATTTT. Residues: CASSLGRTLHF.

This sequence joins TRBV18 and TRBJ1-1, with 9 bases fitting TRBD1. CDR1 is KGHSH, CDR2 LQKENI, per germline. The ends lost 2 bases at V and 1 base at J; junction bases unmatched: 5. CDR3 length equals 16 residues. As DNA, the CDR3 is TGTGCCAGCTCACCAGGGACAGGGCTTTGGAACACTGAAGCTTTCTTT. Amino acid sequence: CASSPGTGLWNTEAFF.

The J gene is TRBJ1-6, the V gene TRBV5-4; D gene uncertain. The V gene's germline CDR1 is SGHNT and CDR2 YYREEE (reference sequence). The CDR3 loop spans 14 amino acids. V gave up 1 base and J gave up 6 bases, with 8 bases separating them. CDR3 in amino acids: CASSLRHLNSPLHF. In DNA, the CDR3 is TGTGCCAGCAGCTTGAGACATCTTAATTCACCCCTCCACTTT. Based on the CDR3 plus reference TRBV5-4 and TRBJ1-6, the full variable domain is ETGVTQSPTHLIKTRGQQVTLRCSSQSGHNTVSWYQQALGQGPQFIFQYYREEENGRGNFPPRFSGLQFPNYSSELNVNALELDDSALYLCASSLRHLNSPLHFGNGTRLTVT.

V and J are TRBV5-1 and TRBJ2-5; 7 bases are a match to TRBD1. The better agreement between TRBJ2-7 and the DNA end casts doubt on the J call. In germline, CDR1 is SGHRS, CDR2 YFSETQ. The CDR3 sequence is 15 residues long. CDR3 nucleotides: TGCGCCAGCAGCTCAAGAGGGGACAGCTCCTACGAGCAGTACTTC. It specifies CASSSRGDSSYEQYF.

The chain uses TRBV6-1 and TRBJ1-2; 11 bases line up with TRBD1. This CDR3 region has 16 residues. CDR1 MNHNS and CDR2 SASEGT come from the germline V gene. Trimming took 1 base from V and 8 from J; bases not matched to a gene: 9. CDR3: CASSEVPGQGVQGYTF. In nucleotides, the CDR3 is TGTGCCAGCAGTGAAGTCCCGGGACAGGGGGTACAAGGCTACACCTTC.

V and J are TRBV9 and TRBJ2-2; TRBD2 is a possible D gene (6 bases). CDR3 length: 14 residues. Germline loops: CDR1 SGDLS, CDR2 YYNGEE. V shed 3 bases and J shed 5 bases, with 11 bases lying between them. The CDR3 region is CASSGLERTGELFF. CDR3 in DNA: TGTGCCAGCAGCGGACTAGAAAGGACCGGGGAGCTGTTTTTT.

This chain joins TRBV6-5 and TRBJ2-1, with D maybe TRBD2 (6 bases). V was cut by 2 bases and J by 6 bases, with 17 bases left in between. The germline V gene encodes CDR1 MNHEY and CDR2 SVGAGI. The CDR3 length is 16 residues. The CDR3 nucleotides read TGTGCCAGCAGTTACGGGGTGGCGGGGTCTGGCAATGAGCAGTTCTTC. It is translated as CASSYGVAGSGNEQFF.

The chain combines TRBV7-6 with TRBJ2-2, with TRBD2 matching over 7 bases. The CDR3 runs 16 residues. Looked up from germline, CDR1 is SGHVS and CDR2 is FNYEAQ. J gave up 4 bases and V 4 bases, and 9 bases lay outside the gene matches. For the CDR3, the DNA is TGTGCCAGCAGCTCAGCGGGGCGGGGCGGCACCGGGGAGCTGTTTTTT. Protein: CASSSAGRGGTGELFF.

The chain recombines TRBV5-4 with TRBJ1-1; no firm D call. CDR1 and CDR2 (germline): SGHNT, YYREEE (reference sequence). The CDR3 consists of 14 residues. Trimming removed 3 bases at V and 3 bases at J, with 12 bases between. The CDR3 spells CASSSVVGYTEAFF. In nucleotides, the CDR3 is TGTGCCAGCAGCTCGGTGGTCGGGTACACTGAAGCTTTCTTT.

This chain uses TRBV10-3 with TRBJ2-1, with 9 bases that match TRBD2. Germline CDR1 and CDR2: ENHRY and SYGVKD. Germline trimming cut 4 bases from V and 8 bases from J; bases unmatched to any gene: 21. The CDR3 is 19 residues long. The CDR3 region is CAISGTARGGSGSSDEQFF. The CDR3 DNA is TGTGCCATCAGTGGGACGGCGCGGGGGGGATCCGGGTCCTCTGATGAGCAGTTCTTC.

This chain joins TRBV4-1 and TRBJ1-1; maybe TRBD1 (6 bases). The CDR3 is 15 amino acids. V lost 4 bases to trimming and J lost 0 bases, with 12 bases between them. The germline V gene has CDR1 MGHRA and CDR2 YSYEKL. Here the CDR3 reads CASSPQGDMNTEAFF. For the CDR3, the DNA is TGCGCCAGCAGCCCACAGGGAGATATGAACACTGAAGCTTTCTTT.

The CDR3 region is CASSLTGTHYNEQFF. Written as DNA, the CDR3 is TGTGCCAGCAGCTTAACCGGGACTCACTACAATGAGCAGTTCTTC. The rearrangement uses TRBV7-3 and TRBJ2-1; D perhaps matches TRBD2 (6 bases). This CDR3 spans 15 amino acids. The germline CDR1 and CDR2 sequences are SGHTA and FQGTGA. The V end was cut by 0 bases, the J end by 3 bases, with 9 bases between.

The count of this clone is one. The V and J genes are TRBV7-3 and TRBJ2-3; 7 nucleotides align to TRBD2. V dropped 5 bases and J dropped 6; count of bases not matched to a gene: 14. Germline CDR1 reads SGHTA; CDR2 reads FQGTGA. This CDR3 has 16 amino acids. CDR3: CASSLRGAGPLDTQYF. The CDR3 bases are TGTGCCAGCAGCCTCCGGGGAGCGGGGCCCCTGGATACGCAGTATTTT.

The V gene is TRBV10-3, the J gene TRBJ2-7; TRBD1 aligns across 7 bases. V lost 7 bases to trimming and J lost 3 bases; unmatched junction nucleotides: 6. Germline lookup yields CDR1 ENHRY and CDR2 SYGVKD. This CDR3 spans 13 amino acids. CDR3 amino acids: CAIKGQTDYEQYF. The CDR3 DNA follows: TGTGCCATCAAGGGACAGACGGACTACGAGCAGTACTTC.

V gene TRBV15 combines with J gene TRBJ2-5, with TRBD1 as a possible D gene (6 bases). The V end was cut by 4 bases, the J end by 5 bases, with 17 bases between. The germline V gene has CDR1 LNHNV and CDR2 YYDKDF (reference sequence). The CDR3 runs 15 residues. CDR3 sequence (DNA): TGTGCCACCAGCATCGGCAGTGGGGGCCGGGAGACCCAGTACTTC. Protein: CATSIGSGGRETQYF.